Presented here are 32 T cell receptor beta chains from one specimen sequenced in a study of T cells after yellow fever vaccination. MiXCR was run by TCRdb on the 5' RACE reads, yielding one entry per CDR3 protein. The table has about 300,000 distinct CDR3 sequences, around 8.6% seen once. Sample: CD4+ T cells sorted from PBMCs, taken 5 days after the yellow fever booster vaccination. The receptor source for this set is a man aged 18 to 30 who received the YFV17D yellow fever vaccine.

This chain links TRBV24-1 with TRBJ2-3; perhaps TRBD1 as D (6 bases). The CDR3 spans 14 residues. Looked up from germline, CDR1 is KGHDR and CDR2 is SFDVKD. The V and J ends lost 9 bases and 0 bases respectively, with 12 bases between them. The CDR3 DNA follows: TGTGCCACCGGAGACAGGCGCAGCACAGATACGCAGTATTTT. Residues: CATGDRRSTDTQYF.

The sample holds a few counts of this clonotype. This chain joins TRBV3-1 and TRBJ2-7; no firm D call. Trimming took off 3 bases at V and 2 bases at J, with 8 bases between the two ends. The CDR3 is 13 residues long. From germline, CDR1 is LGHDT and CDR2 YNNKEL (reference sequence). The CDR3 protein is CASSQGQAYEQYF. The CDR3 region has the DNA TGTGCCAGCAGCCAGGGCCAGGCCTACGAGCAGTACTTC.

This clonotype was seen at least ten times. J is TRBJ1-2 and V is TRBV7-3; TRBD1 aligns across 7 bases. The CDR3 consists of 16 residues. Per the germline V gene, CDR1 is SGHTA and CDR2 is FQGTGA. The V and J ends lost 0 bases and 0 bases, in that order; junction bases with no gene match: 4. The CDR3 sequence is CASSLTGTDPNYGYTF. As DNA, the CDR3 is TGTGCCAGCAGCTTAACGGGGACAGATCCTAACTATGGCTACACCTTC.

This clonotype occurred a few times. The CDR3, as DNA: TGTGCCAGCAGTTACGTATGGACTAGCGGGGGGCAGGTCTACAATGAGCAGTTCTTC. Translation: CASSYVWTSGGQVYNEQFF. The chain recombines TRBV11-2 with TRBJ2-1, with 14 bases that match TRBD2. This CDR3 is 19 amino acids long. The germline gives CDR1 SGHAT, CDR2 FQNNGV. V shed 6 bases, J shed 3 bases, and the junction held 13 bases outside the gene matches.

The CDR3 region is CASSLTPRKETQYF. CDR3 nucleotide sequence: TGTGCCAGCAGCTTGACCCCCCGAAAGGAGACCCAGTACTTC. V is TRBV7-3 and J is TRBJ2-5; unclear D gene. The CDR3 sequence is 14 residues long. Germline assignment: CDR1 SGHTA and CDR2 FQGTGA. The V end lost 3 bases, the J end lost 5 bases, and 13 bases lay between the germline ends.

This chain links TRBV10-3 with TRBJ2-1; 10 nucleotides agree with TRBD2. The germline V gene encodes CDR1 ENHRY and CDR2 SYGVKD. Trimming at V came to 10 bases and at J to 9 bases, leaving 6 bases not matched to a gene. This CDR3 has 12 residues. The CDR3 DNA is TGTGCCACTATTACTAGCGGGGCTGAGCAGTTCTTC. Translating gives CATITSGAEQFF.

The chain employs TRBV5-5 and TRBJ2-6, with D unclear. Germline lookup yields CDR1 SGHKS and CDR2 YYEKEE (reference sequence). The CDR3 has 17 amino acids. V dropped 4 bases and J dropped 1 base, with 15 bases sitting between them. Here the CDR3 reads CASSPSPTRSGANVLTF. The CDR3 nucleotides read TGTGCCAGCAGCCCGAGCCCTACTCGGTCTGGGGCCAACGTCCTGACTTTC.

The sample holds a few counts of this clonotype. The CDR3 DNA sequence: TGTGCCAGCAGCTTCAATCGGGAAAAACTGTTTTTT. Its translation is CASSFNREKLFF. V and J are TRBV7-9 and TRBJ1-4; D unresolved. V lost 3 bases, J lost 8 bases, and 7 bases lay in between. Germline V lookup: CDR1 SEHNR, CDR2 FQNEAQ (reference sequence). This CDR3 spans 12 amino acids.

Concerning this clonotype itself: The germline gene is not matched at one end of the junction; a read error may be the cause. V is TRBV27 and J is TRBJ2-3, with D perhaps given as TRBD1 or TRBD2 (5 bases each). Germline loops: CDR1 MNHEY, CDR2 SMNVEV (reference sequence). The CDR3 length is 15 residues. CDR3 nucleotides: TGTGCCAGCCAGCTGGGGCCGTCTAGCACAGATACGAAGTATTTT. As protein: CASQLGPSSTDTKYF.

The chain is built from TRBV20-1 and TRBJ2-2; the match to TRBD1 covers 10 bases. There are 13 residues in the CDR3. Germline lookup yields CDR1 DFQATT and CDR2 SNEGSKA (reference sequence). The V and J ends lost 5 bases and 8 bases, in that order; junction bases with no gene match: 5. Written as DNA, the CDR3 is TGCAGTGCTCGACAGGGGGCGGCTGGGGAGCTGTTTTTT. Translating gives CSARQGAAGELFF.

This clonotype was picked up a small number of times. The CDR3: CAYPWGAGTEAFF. DNA of the CDR3: TGTGCCTACCCTTGGGGAGCGGGCACTGAAGCTTTCTTT. This chain connects TRBV15 to TRBJ1-1; no firm D call. Trimming pared 11 bases from V and 4 bases from J, leaving 17 bases between. The CDR3 loop spans 13 amino acids. Germline V lookup: CDR1 LNHNV, CDR2 YYDKDF (reference sequence).

This clonotype has more than one count but fewer than ten. The chain carries TRBV5-4 and TRBJ2-5; a weak D match, TRBD1 (5 bases). The CDR3 loop spans 14 amino acids. Germline lookup yields CDR1 SGHNT and CDR2 YYREEE (reference sequence). With 2 bases removed from V and 5 bases from J, the gap between germline ends came to 13 bases. This CDR3 is CASSFRDSRETQYF. CDR3 bases: TGTGCCAGCAGCTTCCGCGACAGTCGGGAGACCCAGTACTTC. The whole variable domain, filled in from reference TRBV5-4 and TRBJ2-5, reads ETGVTQSPTHLIKTRGQQVTLRCSSQSGHNTVSWYQQALGQGPQFIFQYYREEENGRGNFPPRFSGLQFPNYSSELNVNALELDDSALYLCASSFRDSRETQYFGPGTRLLVL.

This clonotype was seen a handful of times. V is TRBV11-1 and J is TRBJ2-7; 7 bases line up with TRBD1. V gave up 4 bases and J gave up 4 bases; unmatched junction bases: 10. The CDR3 runs 15 residues. Germline CDR1 is SGHAT and CDR2 is FQDESV (reference sequence). DNA of the CDR3: TGTGCCAGCAGCTACTCATCGACAGGGCCTTACGAGCAGTACGTC. Translation gives CASSYSSTGPYEQYV.

This clonotype was seen repeatedly, ten times or more. The gene calls are TRBV6-5 and TRBJ2-2; TRBD1 agrees at 9 bases. The CDR3 totals 14 residues. Germline loops: CDR1 MNHEY, CDR2 SVGAGI. V lost 8 bases and J lost 4; bases outside the gene matches: 5. The CDR3 sequence is CASLGQGGTGELFF. The DNA of the CDR3 is TGTGCCAGCCTGGGACAGGGTGGCACCGGGGAGCTGTTTTTT.

This clonotype was found a few times. This chain joins TRBV19 and TRBJ1-2; D is uncertain. In germline, CDR1 is LNHDA, CDR2 SQIVND (reference sequence). The CDR3 length is 13 residues. V was trimmed by 5 bases and J by 2 bases, leaving 9 bases between them. The CDR3 region is CASSPEINYGYTF. Here the CDR3 DNA reads TGTGCCAGTAGTCCGGAAATAAACTATGGCTACACCTTC.

This clonotype was seen only a few times. The chain carries TRBV6-6 and TRBJ1-1; weak D call: TRBD1 (6 bases). Germline V lookup: CDR1 MNHNY, CDR2 SVGAGI (reference sequence). The length of the CDR3 is 16 residues. Trimming shortened V by 2 bases and J by 8 bases, and 21 bases separated the two germline ends. CDR3 DNA sequence: TGTGCCAGCAGTTACCGGCCCATCTCGGGGGGCACAGAAGCTTTCTTT. Translated, it gives CASSYRPISGGTEAFF.

The chain uses TRBV4-1 and TRBJ2-2; TRBD2 aligns across 14 bases. The CDR3 totals 16 residues. Losses at the gene ends were 8 bases for V and 6 bases for J; bases not matched to a gene: 8. Looked up from germline, CDR1 is MGHRA and CDR2 is YSYEKL. Written as DNA, the CDR3 is TGCGCCAGCCGGCTTATGACTAGCGGGGGGGCCGGGGAGCTGTTTTTT. As protein: CASRLMTSGGAGELFF.

This clonotype was seen more than once but under ten times. This chain joins TRBV2 and TRBJ1-6, with a possible D match to TRBD1 (6 bases). The CDR3 is 16 amino acids. V lost 1 base and J lost 6, with 13 bases in between. Germline lookup yields CDR1 SNHLY and CDR2 FYNNEI. CDR3 amino acids: CASSEEGQTFNSPLHF. CDR3 in DNA: TGTGCCAGCAGTGAAGAGGGACAAACTTTTAATTCACCCCTCCACTTT.

The V call is TRBV18, the J call TRBJ1-1; D possibly corresponds to TRBD1 (5 bases). There are 13 residues in the CDR3. Germline CDR1 reads KGHSH; CDR2 reads LQKENI. The V end was cut by 4 bases, the J end by 4 bases, with 10 bases between. The CDR3 DNA reads TGTGCCAGCTCACTGGGACTGACCACTGAAGCTTTCTTT. Translation gives CASSLGLTTEAFF.

This clonotype was seen repeatedly, ten times or more. The rearrangement links TRBV29-1 to TRBJ1-5, with TRBD1 matching 9 bases. Germline CDR1 is SQVTM and CDR2 is ANQGSEA. The V gene end was trimmed by 4 bases and the J gene end by 5 bases; junction bases not matched to a gene: 6. This CDR3 comprises 14 residues. The CDR3: CSVGGQGNDQPQHF. DNA of the CDR3: TGCAGCGTTGGGGGACAGGGTAACGATCAGCCCCAGCATTTT.

This clonotype was found a few times. The V and J genes are TRBV10-3 and TRBJ2-2; no firm D call. V lost 6 bases, J lost 7 bases, and 9 bases lay in between. The CDR3 has 12 residues. Per the germline V gene, CDR1 is ENHRY and CDR2 is SYGVKD. DNA for the CDR3: TGTGCCATCAGACCGACGGTCGGGGAGCTGTTTTTT. Translating it yields CAIRPTVGELFF.

This clonotype was observed a handful of times. The chain joins TRBV7-9 to TRBJ1-6; possibly TRBD1 for D (5 bases). Germline loops: CDR1 SEHNR, CDR2 FQNEAQ (reference sequence). V was trimmed by 4 bases and J by 11 bases, leaving 15 bases between them. This CDR3 spans 14 amino acids. In DNA, the CDR3 is TGTGCCAGCAGCTCCCCCGCAACGGGGGCACCCCTCCACTTT. Protein sequence: CASSSPATGAPLHF.

The chain joins TRBV19 to TRBJ1-2, with D uncertain. This CDR3 region has 13 residues. V lost 0 bases to trimming and J lost 4 bases, with 6 bases between them. CDR1 LNHDA and CDR2 SQIVND come from the germline V gene (reference sequence). The CDR3 DNA reads as TGTGCCAGTAGTATAGACCCATTCTATGGCTACACCTTC. Amino acid sequence: CASSIDPFYGYTF.

V is TRBV28 and J is TRBJ1-6; TRBD1 matches 7 bases. The CDR3 spans 16 residues. The V segment lost 3 bases and the J segment 5 bases; nucleotides outside the gene matches: 7. In germline, CDR1 is MDHEN, CDR2 SYDVKM. The DNA for the CDR3 is TGTGCCAGCAGTTTCTATGGGACAGCGAATAATTCACCCCTCCACTTT. This codes for CASSFYGTANNSPLHF.

This clonotype appeared many times. The V gene is TRBV20-1, the J gene TRBJ1-6; 10 bases fit TRBD1. CDR1 is DFQATT and CDR2 is SNEGSKA in the germline V gene (reference sequence). CDR3 size: 16 residues. Trimming removed 4 bases from V and 8 bases from J; junction bases left unmatched: 11. The CDR3 region has the DNA TGCAGTGCTACCTATACCGGGACAGGGGTTTATTCACCCCTCCACTTT. Translating it yields CSATYTGTGVYSPLHF.

The V call is TRBV1, the J call TRBJ2-7. TRBV1 is flagged as a pseudogene. The CDR3 has 13 amino acids. In nucleotides, the CDR3 is TGCACCAGCACGGCGGGGACTCTCTACGAGCAGTACGTC. This gives the protein CTSTAGTLYEQYV.

This clonotype was counted many times. This rearrangement joins TRBV29-1 to TRBJ1-1; no reliable D call. The V gene lost 2 bases and the J gene lost 3 bases, with 10 bases spanning the gap. CDR3 length: 13 residues. CDR1 and CDR2 (germline): SQVTM, ANQGSEA. CDR3 coding DNA: TGCAGCGTTGAACTAATACTTCACACTGAAGCTTTCTTT. Translation: CSVELILHTEAFF.

V and J are TRBV5-1 and TRBJ2-5, with 9 bases fitting TRBD2. CDR1 and CDR2 (germline): SGHRS, YFSETQ. Trimming removed 0 bases from V and 2 bases from J; junction bases left unmatched: 5. The CDR3 covers 16 residues. The CDR3 reads CASSLGPSGVQETQYF. In DNA, the CDR3 is TGCGCCAGCAGCTTGGGGCCTAGCGGGGTACAAGAGACCCAGTACTTC.

The CDR3 DNA follows: TGTGCCAGCAGTACCAGCGGGGGGGCCTCAGATACGCAGTATTTT. The encoded protein is CASSTSGGASDTQYF. The chain has TRBV6-2 or TRBV6-3 and TRBJ2-3, with 10 nucleotides matching TRBD2. V lost 5 bases, J lost 4 bases, and 6 bases stayed unmatched. The CDR3 is made up of 15 amino acids. CDR1 is MNHEY, CDR2 SVGEGT, per germline.

This clonotype appeared a few times. V is TRBV5-4 and J is TRBJ1-2; D remains ambiguous. Germline V gives CDR1 SGHNT, CDR2 YYREEE (reference sequence). V shed 4 bases and J shed 4 bases, with 14 bases lying between them. This CDR3 has 14 residues. The CDR3 DNA sequence: TGTGCCAGCAGCCCCGCCGTAGGAGGCTATGGCTACACCTTC. Translating gives CASSPAVGGYGYTF.

This clonotype came up a few times. This chain uses TRBV4-1 with TRBJ2-2; D ambiguous. CDR3 length equals 14 residues. The germline V and J ends were trimmed by 5 bases and 6 bases, with 13 bases remaining between them. Per germline, CDR1 MGHRA and CDR2 YSYEKL. This chain's CDR3 is CASSSPDQAGELFF. In DNA form, the CDR3 reads TGCGCCAGCAGCTCCCCAGATCAGGCCGGGGAGCTGTTTTTT.

This clonotype was detected a few times. V and J are TRBV20-1 and TRBJ1-2; D remains unclear. The CDR3 runs 13 residues. Germline V lookup: CDR1 DFQATT, CDR2 SNEGSKA (reference sequence). Trimming pared 5 bases from V and 2 bases from J, leaving 12 bases between. The CDR3 loop reads CSALPDGNYGYTF. The CDR3 bases are TGCAGTGCTCTCCCTGACGGAAACTATGGCTACACCTTC.